This TCR beta chain was identified during a study of T cell repertoires in cytomegalovirus infection. The V and J ends lost 5 bases and 5 bases respectively, with 12 bases between them. The CDR3 extends over 13 amino acids. Looked up from germline, CDR1 is MGHRA and CDR2 is YSYEKL. In TCRdb, the reads were re-called with MiXCR into one record per CDR3 protein. The sample has approximately 910,000 distinct CDR3 sequences, 30% to 40% seen once. About this clonotype: As yet, its antigen is unknown.

The sample was cultured CD8+ T cells from PBMCs, taken from culture after CMV antigen stimulation. The sequence derives from a human donor in good health (CMV status not recorded). Some clones in this sample may be carry-over from other donors' samples. The chain joins TRBV4-1 to TRBJ1-1; no definite D call. Here the CDR3 reads CASSALPATEAFF. The DNA of the CDR3 is TGCGCCAGCAGCGCCCTTCCGGCGACTGAAGCTTTCTTT.